This TCR beta chain was observed in a study of OX40 agonist ivuxolimab in advanced cancers. Across the whole study: Ivuxolimab, an antibody that agonizes OX40 (CD134), was administered to the patients.

General study findings and limits: Among the nonresponders, some also had low normalized T-cell clonal expansion.

V lost 0 bases to trimming and J lost 4 bases, with 16 bases between them. This CDR3 contains 17 residues. Germline CDR1 and CDR2: SGHRS and YFSETQ. The protocol was immunoSEQ multiplex PCR, while the TCRdb copy is restricted to in-frame clones and leaves out a portion. Seen here are approximately 66,000 clones, 85% observed once, and the top ten hold about 0.82%. In regard to this clone: The antigen is not known.

The sequencing used CD4+ or CD8+ T cells sorted from blood, collected in a trial of the OX40 agonist ivuxolimab. The sequence derives from an adult with an advanced solid tumor such as melanoma, head and neck, liver or kidney cancer. The V and J genes are TRBV5-1 and TRBJ2-2, with no clear D. The CDR3: CASSLGRTRGITGELFF. The CDR3 DNA reads TGCGCCAGCAGCTTGGGTCGGACCCGCGGTATCACCGGGGAGCTGTTTTTT.